This section outlines one T cell receptor beta chain sequence together with its context. Antigen specificity is unknown. The sample originates from a study of cytomegalovirus exposure and HLA in healthy donors. Study-level points and caveats: Reported results showed that the classifier diagnosed cytomegalovirus status with high specificity and sensitivity. Cytomegalovirus-associated TCR beta chains were listed, numbering approximately 150.

Measured with immunoSEQ multiplex PCR; TCRdb has only the in-frame clones, and not every one. Here the sample spans 210,000 or so clones, about 86% being singletons. The donors were in the approximately 130-subject validation cohort; that cohort was separate from the roughly 700-subject first cohort. Trimming removed 3 bases from V and 6 bases from J; junction bases left unmatched: 10. Germline V gene sequence: CDR1 SGHNT, CDR2 YYREEE (reference sequence). This CDR3 has 18 residues. Specimen: PBMCs. This sequence was found in a woman aged 18-29 years in good health and CMV-seronegative. The genes are TRBV5-4 and TRBJ2-1; 15 positions agree with TRBD2. The CDR3 here is CASSSPGLAGGRGNEQFF. The CDR3 DNA reads as TGTGCCAGCAGCTCTCCGGGACTAGCGGGGGGAAGGGGCAATGAGCAGTTCTTC.